The sequence of this T cell receptor beta chain was determined in a study of T-cell memory formation after mild COVID-19. Study-wide context: Among the donors, TCR clusters were largely specific to each donor. General study results and limits: CD4+ clones that contracted lay mainly in CM and EM; CD8+ ones lay in EMRA. There was no confirmation that second-wave clones peaking on day 37 were SARS-CoV-2 specific. Pre-infection memory harbored some responding clones, suggesting cross-reactive memory joined.

One entry per CDR3 protein, called by TCRdb with MiXCR from the 5' RACE reads. The sample lists about 470,000 distinct CDR3 sequences; 15% to 20% were seen once. A word on this clonotype: Its antigen is undetermined.

This clonotype was sampled from an adult woman who had mild COVID-19 (a few samples of this study predate the infection). Cell type and time point are not known. The sample comprised PBMCs or a T cell subset sorted from them (not recorded which).

The CDR3 loop is CASSRGSVSYEQYF. CDR3 in DNA: TGTGCCAGCAGTAGGGGGTCAGTTTCCTACGAGCAGTACTTC. This rearrangement joins TRBV27 to TRBJ2-7; D is perhaps TRBD1 (6 bases). V was pared by 5 bases and J by 1 base, with 12 bases between. Germline V gene data show CDR1 as MNHEY and CDR2 as SMNVEV (reference sequence). The CDR3 spans 14 residues.